The clone carrying this T cell receptor (beta chain) has more than one count but fewer than ten. The antigen remains unidentified. This sequence may be a read error, since a much larger clone differs from it by one base. The germline CDR1 and CDR2 sequences are SQVTM and ANQGSEA. CDR3 size: 13 residues. This entry is derived from a study of read filtering for tumor transcriptome and immune sequencing. On the study more broadly: Revised staging placed fewer than ten patients in R-ISS I, 15 to 20 in II, six or seven in III. General observations from the study: IR-seq captured clonotypes deeper and more reliably than RNA-seq.

From 300 to 450 ng of RNA, a library with molecular barcoded alpha/delta and beta/gamma adaptors was made. TCRdb called the reads again in MiXCR, with one record for every CDR3 protein. The sample lists about 27,000 distinct CDR3 sequences, approximately 14% occurring once. This sequence was found in a donor at least 40 years old with multiple myeloma. Specimen: a population of CD138-negative cells sorted from bone marrow. The chain joins TRBV29-1 to TRBJ2-1; TRBD2 matches 7 bases. Here the CDR3 DNA reads TGCAGCGTACAGCGGGATCTCTACAATGGGCAGTTCTTC. Translation: CSVQRDLYNGQFF.